This T cell receptor (beta chain) is from a study of blood T cell repertoires in COVID-19. The V segment lost 7 bases and the J segment 5 bases; nucleotides outside the gene matches: 11. CDR3 length: 15 amino acids. Germline loops: CDR1 MNHEY, CDR2 SVGAGI. In the original processing: Using reference gene primer amplification, nucleated cell counts were estimated. Measured with immunoSEQ multiplex PCR; TCRdb has only the in-frame clones, and not every one. The V and J calls and clone size come from that table; D and trimming were worked out from the DNA. The sample yields hundreds of thousands of clones, approximately 92% seen once. A Seattle source enrolled patients during active infection and followed them longitudinally.

The chain uses TRBV6-5 and TRBJ2-7; TRBD1 matches 10 bases. The TCR was taken from a man aged 18 to 29 with COVID-19, enrolled during active disease. Input material: peripheral blood. The CDR3 loop reads CASTGGGTGDHEQYF. In DNA form, the CDR3 reads TGTGCCAGCACCGGAGGGGGGACAGGGGACCACGAGCAGTACTTC.